This paragraph reports one T cell receptor (beta chain). Its matching antigen is unknown. TCRdb's copy holds only in-frame clones and misses some; the assay was immunoSEQ multiplex PCR. The table includes approximately 99,000 clones, around 88% detected once. These data belong to a study of radiotherapy plus CTLA-4 blockade in lung cancer. Study findings and constraints: In blood, early T cell clone dynamics reportedly predicted response best, together with interferon-beta. Some TCR clones had been derived from tumors. These clones expanded in peripheral blood after radiotherapy plus ipilimumab.

The CDR3 is made up of 15 amino acids. The V gene end was trimmed by 2 bases and the J gene end by 3 bases; junction bases not matched to a gene: 3. The germline gives CDR1 ENHRY, CDR2 SYGVKD. Participants had chemo-refractory metastatic non-small-cell lung cancer and were treated with focal radiation plus ipilimumab CTLA-4 blockade. The receptor was isolated from a human donor with non-small cell lung cancer that progressed on radiotherapy plus ipilimumab. The specimen was peripheral blood, collected from a patient treated with radiotherapy plus ipilimumab. The rearrangement uses TRBV10-3 and TRBJ2-2; 7 bases align to TRBD2. CDR3 region: CAISELAVYTGELFF. The CDR3 coding sequence is TGTGCCATCAGTGAGCTAGCGGTTTACACCGGGGAGCTGTTTTTT.